Shown below are 16 T cell receptor beta chains from a single sample sequenced in a study of shared clonotypes between healthy human individuals. Assay: immunoSEQ multiplex PCR; the TCRdb copy retains only in-frame clones and omits some. The repertoire consists of around 1,000,000 clones, with approximately 80% occurring once and the leading ten covering 0.89%. The sample consisted of memory CD4+ T cells from PBMCs. The subset here: CD45RA-negative fraction. The receptors stem from a man aged 18 to 29 in good health. Some clones in this sample may be carry-over from other donors' samples.

The chain recombines TRBV15 with TRBJ1-4; 8 nucleotides agree with TRBD1. This CDR3 is 16 amino acids long. Germline CDR1 LNHNV, CDR2 YYDKDF (reference sequence). J was trimmed by 10 bases and V by 3 bases; bases with no gene match: 13. CDR3 nucleotide sequence: TGTGCCACCAGCAGGAGGCCGGGACAGGCCGTCGGAAAACTGTTTTTT. Its translation: CATSRRPGQAVGKLFF.

This chain links TRBV5-1 with TRBJ2-2, with a possible D match to TRBD1 (5 bases). Germline values: CDR1 SGHRS, CDR2 YFSETQ. The CDR3 runs to 13 residues. Trimming cost V 4 bases and J 6 bases, with 10 bases left between them. The CDR3 loop reads CASSAQDPGELFF. The CDR3 DNA reads TGCGCCAGCAGCGCACAGGACCCCGGGGAGCTGTTTTTT.

The V and J genes are TRBV6-1 and TRBJ2-1, with TRBD1 identical over 9 bases. Germline assignment: CDR1 MNHNS and CDR2 SASEGT. The CDR3 sequence is 13 residues long. J gave up 8 bases and V 4 bases, and 3 bases lay outside the gene matches. This chain's CDR3 is CASSADRGYEQFF. CDR3 bases: TGTGCCAGCAGTGCAGACAGGGGGTATGAGCAGTTCTTC.

This chain connects TRBV28 to TRBJ1-6, with 7 bases aligning to TRBD1. This CDR3 is built from 16 residues. Germline V gene sequence: CDR1 MDHEN, CDR2 SYDVKM. Germline trimming cut 5 bases from V and 7 bases from J; bases unmatched to any gene: 11. The CDR3 bases are TGTGCCAGCAGTGAACCGGGACAGAGCCCGAATTCACCCCTCCACTTT. The encoded protein is CASSEPGQSPNSPLHF.

The chain couples TRBV7-2 to TRBJ2-1; 10 bases fit TRBD2. This CDR3 is 17 amino acids long. Germline V gene sequence: CDR1 SGHTA, CDR2 FQGNSA. After removal of 1 base from V and 6 bases from J, the junction contained 9 bases not matched to a gene. The CDR3: CASSLVLTSGRVNEQFF. The CDR3 DNA reads TGTGCCAGCAGCTTAGTTCTGACCAGCGGGAGGGTCAATGAGCAGTTCTTC. The full variable domain, its missing parts supplied by reference TRBV7-2 and TRBJ2-1, is GAGVSQSPSNKVTEKGKDVELRCDPISGHTALYWYRQSLGQGLEFLIYFQGNSAPDKSGLPSDRFSAERTGGSVSTLTIQRTQQEDSAVYLCASSLVLTSGRVNEQFFGPGTRLTVL.

The CDR3 region is CASSSTSVGQETQYF. CDR3 sequence (DNA): TGTGCCAGCAGCTCGACTAGTGTTGGGCAGGAGACCCAGTACTTC. The rearrangement uses TRBV11-2 and TRBJ2-5, with D possibly TRBD2 on 6 matching bases. Per the germline V gene, CDR1 is SGHAT and CDR2 is FQNNGV. The CDR3 contains 15 residues. V was pared by 4 bases and J by 5 bases, with 17 bases between.

This clone occurred many times. The chain combines TRBV7-2 with TRBJ1-1, with D unclear. V lost 2 bases, J lost 4 bases, and 17 bases lay in between. The length of the CDR3 is 16 residues. The germline gives CDR1 SGHTA, CDR2 FQGNSA. The CDR3 reads CASSLRAGFGSTEAFF. The CDR3, as DNA: TGTGCCAGCAGCTTAAGGGCCGGGTTTGGGAGCACTGAAGCTTTCTTT.

This clone was seen repeatedly, ten times or more. The chain couples TRBV20-1 to TRBJ2-1; D may be TRBD1 (6 bases). The CDR3 has 11 amino acids. Trimming took off 5 bases at V and 5 bases at J, with 7 bases between the two ends. The germline gives CDR1 DFQATT, CDR2 SNEGSKA (reference sequence). CDR3 amino acids: CSAGGHNEQFF. CDR3 nucleotide sequence: TGCAGTGCTGGGGGCCACAATGAGCAGTTCTTC.

The chain employs TRBV27 and TRBJ1-2; D is ambiguous. V was cut by 6 bases and J by 2 bases, with 10 bases left in between. This CDR3 contains 13 residues. The germline gives CDR1 MNHEY, CDR2 SMNVEV (reference sequence). CDR3 protein: CASRQIQNYGYTF. CDR3 in DNA: TGTGCCAGCAGACAGATACAAAACTATGGCTACACCTTC.

The chain is built from TRBV9 and TRBJ1-2, with 7 bases lining up with TRBD1. Germline trimming cut 0 bases from V and 8 bases from J; bases unmatched to any gene: 7. From germline, CDR1 is SGDLS and CDR2 YYNGEE. This CDR3 is 14 amino acids long. CDR3 coding DNA: TGTGCCAGCAGCGTAGCCCCCGGGACAGCCGGCTACACCTTC. It specifies CASSVAPGTAGYTF.

In this sample, this clone turned up a few times. V and J are TRBV7-3 and TRBJ2-2; D gene uncertain. CDR3 length equals 15 residues. Per the germline V gene, CDR1 is SGHTA and CDR2 is FQGTGA. The V end was cut by 3 bases, the J end by 1 base, with 9 bases between. CDR3 region: CASSFFTENTGELFF. CDR3 bases: TGTGCCAGCAGCTTCTTTACGGAGAACACCGGGGAGCTGTTTTTT.

The chain links TRBV30 to TRBJ1-2; 7 bases match TRBD1. Germline loops: CDR1 GTSNPN, CDR2 SVGIG (reference sequence). J was trimmed by 5 bases and V by 2 bases; bases with no gene match: 5. The CDR3 is 13 residues long. This chain's CDR3 is CAWSRDSSYGYTF. The CDR3 bases are TGTGCCTGGAGTCGGGACAGCTCATATGGCTACACCTTC. Supplemented by reference TRBV30 and TRBJ1-2, the full variable domain reads SQTIHQWPATLVQPVGSPLSLECTVEGTSNPNLYWYRQAAGRGLQLLFYSVGIGQISSEVPQNLSASRPQDRQFILSSKKLLLSDSGFYLCAWSRDSSYGYTFGSGTRLTVV.

The rearrangement joins TRBV28 to TRBJ1-2; the D gene is possibly TRBD1 (5 bases). Trimming took 5 bases from V and 5 from J, leaving 12 bases between them. Looked up from germline, CDR1 is MDHEN and CDR2 is SYDVKM. This CDR3 contains 13 residues. CDR3 amino acids: CASSPQDLYGYTF. Here the CDR3 DNA reads TGTGCCAGCAGTCCACAGGACTTATATGGCTACACCTTC.

In its sample, this clone was seen many times. The genes are TRBV27 and TRBJ2-1; 10 positions agree with TRBD1. V lost 2 bases to trimming and J lost 15 bases; unmatched junction nucleotides: 4. This CDR3 is built from 12 residues. Looked up from germline, CDR1 is MNHEY and CDR2 is SMNVEV (reference sequence). Here the CDR3 DNA reads TGTGCCAGCAGTTTAGAGGGACAGGGGCTGTTCTTC. Protein: CASSLEGQGLFF.

This clone was seen more than once but under ten times. V usage is TRBV6-1 and J usage is TRBJ2-7; tentatively, D is TRBD1 or TRBD2 (5 bases each). Looked up from germline, CDR1 is MNHNS and CDR2 is SASEGT. CDR3 length: 15 amino acids. The germline V and J ends were trimmed by 7 bases and 3 bases, with 19 bases remaining between them. In nucleotides, the CDR3 is TGTGCCAGCACCCCTAGCTTAGACAGCCACTACGAGCAGTACTTC. Protein sequence: CASTPSLDSHYEQYF.

The V and J genes are TRBV5-4 and TRBJ2-5; D ambiguous. Trimming cost V 4 bases and J 4 bases, with 14 bases left between them. The CDR3 runs 14 residues. CDR1 is SGHNT and CDR2 is YYREEE in the germline V gene (reference sequence). CDR3 sequence reads: CASSLSSDAETQYF. In nucleotides, the CDR3 is TGTGCCAGCAGCCTAAGCTCGGACGCAGAGACCCAGTACTTC.